This T cell receptor beta chain was identified in a study of CD8+CD57+ T cells in acquired aplastic anemia. Profiles of TCR beta VDJ and CDR3 were generated from a genomic DNA template. TCRdb used MiXCR to reprocess the reads, holding one entry per CDR3 protein. The sample gives about 270,000 distinct CDR3 sequences, approximately 80% of which show up once; over 35% is in the top ten. V gave up 0 bases and J gave up 0 bases, with 6 bases separating them. This CDR3 has 14 residues. The germline V gene encodes CDR1 SGHDT and CDR2 YYEEEE. A note on this clonotype: This may be a read error: a much more frequent sequence differs by one nucleotide. The conserved phenylalanine or tryptophan normally closing the CDR3 is absent here, so this likely arose from a read error.

In patients chosen for sequencing, flow cytometry had shown CD8+CD57+ cell expansion. Severe acquired aplastic anemia was present in every patient. The chain combines TRBV5-6 with TRBJ2-5, with D perhaps TRBD2 (5 bases). Sequencing was carried out using sorted CD4+, CD8+, or CD8+CD57+ T cells (not recorded which) from PBMCs. This receptor was obtained from a human donor with aplastic anemia. The CDR3 nucleotides read TGTGCCAGCAGCTTGGAGAGGGACCAAGAGACCCAGTACCTC. Protein sequence: CASSLERDQETQYL.